This T cell receptor (beta chain) was captured in a study of vaccination and CD4 T cells after COVID-19 (dated by TCRdb to between 2021 and 2024). For the study in its entirety: Convalescent patients had a positive SARS-CoV-2 result on nasal swab PCR, and of these patients, several had mild disease and one had severe disease. Post-COVID blood samples were collected from convalescent patients a median of around 96 days after diagnosis, with a range of roughly 35 to 180 days. Six males and four females were included in the convalescent cohort, with two Hispanic individuals, seven Caucasians, two Asians and one multiracial person represented. Two doses of either the Pfizer-BioNTech BNT162b2 vaccine (n=8) or the Moderna mRNA-1273 vaccine (n=2) were administered to participants. In nine to eleven COVID-19 convalescent patients and a handful of infection-naive healthy vaccine recipients, researchers compared the spike-specific CD4+ TCR repertoire from before mRNA vaccination with the repertoire from after. The time from the second vaccine dose to post-vaccine blood sampling had a median of around 72 days and ranged from 14 to 241 days.

This clonotype occurred a few times. The antigen it binds to is not known. Base qualities are not provided; no much larger clone lies one nucleotide away. Trimming costs V 4 bases and J 4 bases, and their ends lie 13 bases apart. Inclusive of the bounding cysteine and phenylalanine, the CDR3 is 15 residues long. Kept here is only the CDR3 DNA, which spans 45 bases and is read in frame from base 1. Via the germline V gene, CDR1 is KGHDR and CDR2 SFDVKD. Beyond this particular receptor, the publication reports: Of the vaccine-specific clones in convalescent patients, 304 of 307, or nearly all, reacted only to SARS-CoV-2 spike and did not cross-react with common cold coronaviruses. In convalescent patients, a median around 86% of post-vaccine SARS-CoV-2-reactive clones were detected only after vaccination, suggesting vaccine-specific priming. An increase in the median number of SARS-CoV-2-reactive clonotypes from approximately 21 after infection to some 40 after vaccination was observed, but the change was not found to be significant. The study included relatively few convalescent patients and did not analyze early timepoints after natural infection.

The protocol used for the library was PCR. Sequencing took place on an Illumina iSeq 100. The study's processing was this. Non-productive sequences were removed, and CDR3s not starting with C, not ending with F or W, or shorter than 7 amino acids were discarded. CDR3 homology was assessed with Levenshtein distances (stringdist) and unrooted phylogenetic trees (ape) in R version 3.6.1. TCRdb redid the processing of the public reads, applying fastp at Q25 and MiXCR, and retained in-frame beta chains. Each record represents a unique CDR3 protein, reported with the most common genes and DNA among its rows. In this record, the V and J calls reflect TCRdb's handling and not the investigators' own analysis. In all, the sample holds 20,000 or so distinct CDR3 sequences, and about 60% of those were seen once. The leading ten clones occupy about 1% of the sample. The convalescent patients' positive SARS-CoV-2 PCR tests were from March to December 2020, which was before the Alpha, Beta and Delta variants emerged in the United States. PBMCs were separated from whole blood using Ficoll-Paque Plus gradient centrifugation and then either used fresh or cryopreserved at -140C.

Rearrangement joined TRBV24-1 to TRBJ1-3, with a tentative D gene TRBD1 over 5 matching bases. The receptor's source is a human donor who had recovered from COVID-19. Sequenced here: CD4+ T cells from blood, sampled before SARS-CoV-2 vaccination. The nucleotide sequence is TGTGCCACCAGTGACCAGGACAAGGACGGAAACACCATATATTTT. It translates to CATSDQDKDGNTIYF.